The 3 T cell receptor beta chains below come from one sample, sequenced in a study of blood T cell repertoires in COVID-19. The method was immunoSEQ multiplex PCR; TCRdb's version includes in-frame clones alone and lacks a portion of them. The sample gives about 170,000 clones, approximately 84% of which show up once; around 12% is in the top ten. The sample taken for sequencing was PBMCs or T cells enriched from blood (not recorded which). The receptors stem from a man aged 50 or older who had recovered from COVID-19.

The DNA for the CDR3 is TGTGCCATCTCCAGGTACGATCAGCCCCAGCATTTT. Translation gives CAISRYDQPQHF. The chain has TRBV21-1 and TRBJ1-5; the table's TRBD1 call for D was not verified on the DNA. TRBV21-1 is a pseudogene. CDR3 size: 12 residues.

The chain combines TRBV6-5 with TRBJ2-3; 13 bases line up with TRBD2. V lost 6 bases to trimming and J lost 6 bases; unmatched junction nucleotides: 6. Germline values: CDR1 MNHEY, CDR2 SVGAGI. The CDR3 has 15 amino acids. The CDR3 bases are TGTGCCAGCAGCCCGACTAGCGGGGGGTTGGATACGCAGTATTTT. Its protein product is CASSPTSGGLDTQYF.

This clone has ten or more counts. The chain combines TRBV6-2 or TRBV6-3 with TRBJ1-1; maybe TRBD1 (5 bases). Germline V gene sequence: CDR1 MNHEY, CDR2 SVGEGT. The CDR3 has 17 amino acids. Trimming took 0 bases from V and 5 from J, leaving 19 bases between them. For the CDR3, the DNA is TGTGCCAGCAGTTACTCGGGGGGAGAGAGGCCTTGGACTGAAGCTTTCTTT. Encoded protein: CASSYSGGERPWTEAFF.